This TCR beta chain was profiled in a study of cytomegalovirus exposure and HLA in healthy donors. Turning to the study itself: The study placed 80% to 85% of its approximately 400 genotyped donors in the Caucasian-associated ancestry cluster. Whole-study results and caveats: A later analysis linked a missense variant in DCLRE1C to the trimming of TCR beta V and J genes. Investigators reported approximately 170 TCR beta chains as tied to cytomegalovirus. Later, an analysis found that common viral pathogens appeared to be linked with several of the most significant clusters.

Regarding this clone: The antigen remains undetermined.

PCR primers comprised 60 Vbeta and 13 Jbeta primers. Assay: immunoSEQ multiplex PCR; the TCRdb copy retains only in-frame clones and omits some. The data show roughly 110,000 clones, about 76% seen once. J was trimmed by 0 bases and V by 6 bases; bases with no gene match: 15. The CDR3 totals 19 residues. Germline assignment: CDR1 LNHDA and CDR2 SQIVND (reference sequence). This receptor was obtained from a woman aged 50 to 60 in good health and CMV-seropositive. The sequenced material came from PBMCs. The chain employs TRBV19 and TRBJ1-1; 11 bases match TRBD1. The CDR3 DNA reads TGTGCCAGTAGAAGCGGGATATGGGACAGGGGGTTACTGAACACTGAAGCTTTCTTT. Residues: CASRSGIWDRGLLNTEAFF.